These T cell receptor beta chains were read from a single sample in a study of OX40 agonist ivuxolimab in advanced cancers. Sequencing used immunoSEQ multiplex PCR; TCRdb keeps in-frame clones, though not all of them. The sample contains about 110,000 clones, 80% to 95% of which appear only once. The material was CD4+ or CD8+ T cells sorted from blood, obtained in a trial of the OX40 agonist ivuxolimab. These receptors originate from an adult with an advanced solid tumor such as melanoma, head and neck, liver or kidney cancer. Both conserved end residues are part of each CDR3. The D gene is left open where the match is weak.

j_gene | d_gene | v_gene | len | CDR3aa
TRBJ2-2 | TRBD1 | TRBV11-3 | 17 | CASSLILGTGVSGELFF
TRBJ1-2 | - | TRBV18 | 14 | CASSRGLQVSGYTF
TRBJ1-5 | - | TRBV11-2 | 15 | CASSLGGWSNQPQHF
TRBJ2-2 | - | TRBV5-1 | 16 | CASSLTQNANTGELFF
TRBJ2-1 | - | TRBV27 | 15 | CASSPRSGKRNEQFF
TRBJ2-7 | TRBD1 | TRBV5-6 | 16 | CASSVDRAPFTYEQYF
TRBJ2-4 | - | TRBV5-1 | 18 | CASSSGGLARGAKNIQYF
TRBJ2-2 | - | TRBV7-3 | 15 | CASSLMGKSTGELFF
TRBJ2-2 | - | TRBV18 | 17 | CASSPPGKRSNTGELFF
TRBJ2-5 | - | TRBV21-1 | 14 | CASSNYTEVETQYF
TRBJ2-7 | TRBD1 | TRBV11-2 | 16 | CASSLDGTGGSKEQYF
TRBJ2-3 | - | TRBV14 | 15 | CASSLGLHPTDTQYF
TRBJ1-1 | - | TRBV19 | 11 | CASSSAVEAFF
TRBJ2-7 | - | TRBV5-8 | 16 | CASSRLGINSEYEQYF
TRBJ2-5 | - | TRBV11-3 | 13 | CASTLIWGDEQYF
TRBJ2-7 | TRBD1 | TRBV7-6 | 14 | CASSGTGAASKQYF
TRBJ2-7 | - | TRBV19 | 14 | CASSRSASHYEQYF
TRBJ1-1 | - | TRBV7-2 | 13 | CASSLAGRGEAFF
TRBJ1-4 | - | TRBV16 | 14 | CASSSPDPSEKLFF
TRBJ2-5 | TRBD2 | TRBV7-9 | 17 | CASSGGGSGRALETQYF
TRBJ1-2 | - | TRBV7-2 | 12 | CASSLRTYGYTF
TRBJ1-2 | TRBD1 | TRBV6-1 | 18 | CASSEALRGTGSGYGYTF
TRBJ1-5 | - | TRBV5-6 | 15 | CASSFITREGEPQHF
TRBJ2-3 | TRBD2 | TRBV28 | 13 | CASRTSGTDTQYF
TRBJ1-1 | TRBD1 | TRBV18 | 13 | CASSGTGNGEAFF
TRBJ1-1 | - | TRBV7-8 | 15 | CASSILGGANTEAFF
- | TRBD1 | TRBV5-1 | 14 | CASSQPGQTYEQYF
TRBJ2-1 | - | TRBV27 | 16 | CASSTNRVLGANEQFF
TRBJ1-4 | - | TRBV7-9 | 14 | CASRPRGLGEKLFF
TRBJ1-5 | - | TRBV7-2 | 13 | CASSLLHGQPQHF
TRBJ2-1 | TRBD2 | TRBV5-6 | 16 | CASSEGLAGSGNEQFF
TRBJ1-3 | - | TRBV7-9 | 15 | CASSPYAGSGNTIYF